Listed here are 27 T cell receptor beta chains from one sample, sequenced in a study of cytomegalovirus exposure and HLA in healthy donors. With 60 Vbeta and 13 Jbeta primers, the PCR was carried out. Produced via immunoSEQ multiplex PCR; TCRdb's table is partial and in-frame only. The sample has about 200,000 clones; approximately 80% are singletons. The sequenced sample consisted of PBMCs. These receptors all come from a man between 35 and 55 years old in good health and CMV-seronegative.

The rearrangement joins TRBV7-3 to TRBJ2-5, with 13 nucleotides matching TRBD2. CDR3 length: 17 residues. The V and J ends lost 2 bases and 3 bases, in that order; junction bases with no gene match: 6. Germline V CDR1 and CDR2: SGHTA, FQGTGA. The CDR3 region has the DNA TGTGCCAGCAGCTTATTTCCGGGGACTAGCGGGGAAGAGACCCAGTACTTC. This translates into CASSLFPGTSGEETQYF.

This rearrangement joins TRBV29-1 to TRBJ1-2; D not resolved. Per the germline V gene, CDR1 is SQVTM and CDR2 is ANQGSEA. This CDR3 region has 12 residues. The ends were cut back, 3 bases at V and 7 bases at J, with 12 bases in the middle. In DNA, the CDR3 is TGCAGCGTTGAGGACCACGCGGGTGGCTACACCTTC. It specifies CSVEDHAGGYTF.

This chain connects TRBV2 to TRBJ1-1, with 7 positions matching TRBD1. The junction had 14 bases not matched to a gene; V was cut back by 7 bases and J by 3 bases. The CDR3 is made up of 16 amino acids. In germline, CDR1 is SNHLY, CDR2 FYNNEI. The CDR3 region has the DNA TGTGCCAGCACGCAGACAGGGACCGGTTTGGACACTGAAGCTTTCTTT. Its protein product is CASTQTGTGLDTEAFF.

The rearrangement uses TRBV6-1 and TRBJ1-1; TRBD1 agrees at 11 bases. V shed 6 bases and J 1 base; nucleotides not matched to a gene: 4. The CDR3 covers 15 residues. Germline assignment: CDR1 MNHNS and CDR2 SASEGT. The CDR3 DNA reads as TGTGCCAGCAGCAGGGACAGGGGGTCGAACACTGAAGCTTTCTTT. The encoded protein is CASSRDRGSNTEAFF.

J is TRBJ1-2 and V is TRBV6-1, with a weak D call TRBD1 (5 bases). The ends were cut back, 7 bases at V and 0 bases at J, with 9 bases in the middle. Germline CDR1 and CDR2: MNHNS and SASEGT. CDR3 length: 13 residues. The CDR3 sequence is CASTREANYGYTF. The CDR3 DNA sequence: TGTGCCAGCACCAGGGAAGCTAACTATGGCTACACCTTC.

The J gene is TRBJ2-1, the V gene TRBV7-2; 7 positions agree with TRBD1. CDR1 and CDR2 from the germline V gene are SGHTA and FQGNSA. CDR3 length: 15 amino acids. With V trimmed by 5 bases and J by 3 bases, 7 bases remained unmatched. The CDR3 sequence: CASSPIGGRYNEQFF. The CDR3 region has the DNA TGTGCCAGCAGCCCTATAGGGGGCCGCTACAATGAGCAGTTCTTC.

The chain combines TRBV30 with TRBJ2-5; D not certain. The ends were cut back, 2 bases at V and 1 base at J, with 2 bases in the middle. CDR1 is GTSNPN and CDR2 is SVGIG in the germline V gene (reference sequence). The CDR3 contains 11 residues. The DNA of the CDR3 is TGTGCCTGGAGTCGCCAAGAGACCCAGTACTTC. Its translation: CAWSRQETQYF.

V is TRBV19 and J is TRBJ2-1, with 13 bases matching TRBD2. CDR1 and CDR2 (germline): LNHDA, SQIVND (reference sequence). V trimming: 7 bases; J trimming: 5 bases; junction bases outside the gene matches: 11. This CDR3 is 17 amino acids long. The CDR3 DNA is TGTGCCAGTAAGAGGGGGGGACTAGCGGGAAAAGACAATGAGCAGTTCTTC. Translated: CASKRGGLAGKDNEQFF.

This rearrangement joins TRBV5-6 to TRBJ2-6; D uncertain. Germline CDR1 SGHDT, CDR2 YYEEEE. V lost 2 bases and J lost 2, with 14 bases in between. The CDR3 consists of 17 residues. CDR3 sequence (DNA): TGTGCCAGCAGCTTTCAGTCCGCAGTCCCTGGGGCCAACGTCCTGACTTTC. Amino acids: CASSFQSAVPGANVLTF.

The chain joins TRBV28 to TRBJ2-7; 11 bases map to TRBD2. The CDR3 contains 15 residues. From germline, CDR1 is MDHEN and CDR2 SYDVKM. V shed 5 bases, J shed 3 bases, and the junction held 6 bases outside the gene matches. The CDR3 DNA reads TGTGCCAGCAGTCCAACTAGCGGGAGAAACTACGAGCAGTACTTC. It translates to CASSPTSGRNYEQYF.

The rearrangement uses TRBV28 and TRBJ1-5, with D perhaps matching TRBD1 (5 bases). The germline V and J ends were trimmed by 6 bases and 0 bases, with 9 bases remaining between them. The CDR3 has 14 amino acids. Germline CDR1 reads MDHEN; CDR2 reads SYDVKM. The CDR3 here is CASSGGGSNQPQHF. CDR3 in DNA: TGTGCCAGCAGCGGGGGGGGTAGCAATCAGCCCCAGCATTTT.

CDR3 loop: CASSIPQGLRAEAFF. In DNA form, the CDR3 reads TGTGCCAGTAGTATCCCACAGGGTTTACGCGCTGAAGCTTTCTTT. This chain joins TRBV19 and TRBJ1-1; D perhaps matches TRBD1 (6 bases). The CDR3 is 15 amino acids. Germline loops: CDR1 LNHDA, CDR2 SQIVND (reference sequence). The V end lost 3 bases, the J end lost 6 bases, and 17 bases lay between the germline ends. Looking up the rest from reference TRBV19 and TRBJ1-1 gives the full variable domain: DGGITQSPKYLFRKEGQNVTLSCEQNLNHDAMYWYRQDPGQGLRLIYYSQIVNDFQKGDIAEGYSVSREKKESFPLTVTSAQKNPTAFYLCASSIPQGLRAEAFFGQGTRLTVV.

V is TRBV5-1 and J is TRBJ2-2; weak D call: TRBD1 (5 bases). The germline V gene has CDR1 SGHRS and CDR2 YFSETQ. The CDR3 has 14 amino acids. Trimming removed 3 bases at V and 6 bases at J, with 12 bases between. For the CDR3, the DNA is TGCGCCAGCAGCTCCCTAGAAGGGGCCGGGGAGCTGTTTTTT. It specifies CASSSLEGAGELFF.

This clone was seen once. CDR3 coding DNA: TGTGCCAGCAGCCCCTATGTAATTGCGGGGGTTTACAATGAGCAGTTCTTC. It encodes CASSPYVIAGVYNEQFF. The V gene is TRBV7-6, the J gene TRBJ2-1, with TRBD2 matching over 7 bases. CDR3 length equals 17 residues. The germline gives CDR1 SGHVS, CDR2 FNYEAQ. V dropped 5 bases and J dropped 4; count of bases not matched to a gene: 14.

CDR3 DNA: TGTGCCAGCAGAGTAGGGACCGTGAAGGGGGCAACTGAAGCTTTCTTT. Translated: CASRVGTVKGATEAFF. V is TRBV28 and J is TRBJ1-1, with 7 bases fitting TRBD1. Germline loops: CDR1 MDHEN, CDR2 SYDVKM. The V segment lost 6 bases and the J segment 5 bases; nucleotides outside the gene matches: 15. This CDR3 contains 16 residues.

This chain links TRBV2 with TRBJ2-1; perhaps TRBD1 as D (7 bases). CDR3 length: 16 amino acids. Germline V gives CDR1 SNHLY, CDR2 FYNNEI. CDR3 in amino acids: CACSGGPGSSYNEQFF. DNA for the CDR3: TGTGCTTGCTCAGGGGGGCCAGGGAGCTCCTACAATGAGCAGTTCTTC.

The chain joins TRBV2 to TRBJ2-1; 8 bases match TRBD2. V lost 4 bases and J lost 5; bases outside the gene matches: 7. Looked up from germline, CDR1 is SNHLY and CDR2 is FYNNEI. The CDR3 loop spans 15 amino acids. The CDR3 loop reads CASSGRAGGNNEQFF. CDR3 nucleotides: TGTGCCAGCAGTGGGCGGGCGGGGGGTAACAATGAGCAGTTCTTC. Based on the CDR3 plus reference TRBV2 and TRBJ2-1, the full variable domain is EPEVTQTPSHQVTQMGQEVILRCVPISNHLYFYWYRQILGQKVEFLVSFYNNEISEKSEIFDDQFSVERPDGSNFTLKIRSTKLEDSAMYFCASSGRAGGNNEQFFGPGTRLTVL.

This clone occurred once. The chain recombines TRBV21-1 with TRBJ2-5; the table's D call, TRBD1, has no DNA check behind it. TRBV21-1 is termed a pseudogene. CDR3 length equals 12 residues. The CDR3 protein is CASSKVLRQGNF. The DNA of the CDR3 is TGTGCCAGCAGCAAAGTCCTCCGACAGGGGAACTTC.

The chain is built from TRBV7-6 and TRBJ2-1; tentative D call: TRBD1 (5 bases). This CDR3 has 16 amino acids. Looked up from germline, CDR1 is SGHVS and CDR2 is FNYEAQ. Trimming took 2 bases from V and 4 from J, leaving 15 bases between them. The CDR3 region is CASSLTTEGAYNEQFF. The DNA of the CDR3 is TGTGCCAGCAGCTTAACCACCGAAGGGGCTTACAATGAGCAGTTCTTC. The full variable domain, in which reference TRBV7-6 and TRBJ2-1 provide the parts outside the CDR3, is GAGVSQSPRYKVTKRGQDVALRCDPISGHVSLYWYRQALGQGPEFLTYFNYEAQQDKSGLPNDRFSAERPEGSISTLTIQRTEQRDSAMYRCASSLTTEGAYNEQFFGPGTRLTVL.

This clone was picked up a small number of times. The V and J genes are TRBV4-1 and TRBJ2-1, with 11 positions matching TRBD2. Germline CDR1 is MGHRA and CDR2 is YSYEKL. CDR3 length: 16 residues. J lost 4 bases, V lost 0 bases, and 2 bases had no gene match. CDR3 amino acids: CASSQDSSGGYNEQFF. In DNA form, the CDR3 reads TGCGCCAGCAGCCAAGATTCTAGCGGGGGGTACAATGAGCAGTTCTTC.

This rearrangement joins TRBV29-1 to TRBJ2-1; 10 bases agree with TRBD1. Germline V lookup: CDR1 SQVTM, CDR2 ANQGSEA. Trimming removed 0 bases from V and 9 bases from J; junction bases left unmatched: 2. The CDR3 is 13 residues long. The CDR3 region has the DNA TGCAGCGTTGAAGACGGGACAGGGGTTGAGCAGTTCTTC. The encoded protein is CSVEDGTGVEQFF.

For this clone: The sample contains more than one DNA sequence encoding this CDR3. The V call is TRBV5-4, the J call TRBJ1-1; a possible D gene is TRBD1 (5 bases). Per germline, CDR1 SGHNT and CDR2 YYREEE (reference sequence). The CDR3 has 13 residues. V lost 7 bases and J lost 2, with 12 bases in between. The CDR3 coding sequence is TGTGCCAGCCCGGGACTCTTAAACACTGAAGCTTTCTTT. It yields the protein CASPGLLNTEAFF.

The chain recombines TRBV5-5 with TRBJ2-1; TRBD2 matches 7 bases. The germline V gene encodes CDR1 SGHKS and CDR2 YYEKEE (reference sequence). The V and J ends lost 4 bases and 8 bases, in that order; junction bases with no gene match: 12. The CDR3 totals 15 residues. CDR3 coding DNA: TGTGCCAGCAGCCTCCCTCGGACTAGTGGGGATGAGCAGTTCTTC. This encodes CASSLPRTSGDEQFF.

The V and J genes are TRBV18 and TRBJ2-7; 7 bases line up with TRBD1. Germline values: CDR1 KGHSH, CDR2 LQKENI. The CDR3 runs 16 residues. Trimming took 3 bases from V and 7 from J; bases not matched to a gene: 15. CDR3 nucleotide sequence: TGTGCCAGCTCACCTCTCCTGGGTAGGGGGCTGGGAGAGCAGTACTTC. Protein product: CASSPLLGRGLGEQYF. The whole variable domain, filled in from reference TRBV18 and TRBJ2-7, reads NAGVMQNPRHLVRRRGQEARLRCSPMKGHSHVYWYRQLPEEGLKFMVYLQKENIIDESGMPKERFSAEFPKEGPSILRIQQVVRGDSAAYFCASSPLLGRGLGEQYFGPGTRLTVT.

The CDR3 loop reads CASVVAGAYEQYF. Here the CDR3 DNA reads TGTGCCAGCGTAGTAGCGGGGGCCTACGAGCAGTACTTC. This sequence joins TRBV6-1 and TRBJ2-7, with TRBD2 identical over 9 bases. CDR3 size: 13 residues. CDR1 and CDR2 from the germline V gene are MNHNS and SASEGT. The ends lost 8 bases at V and 2 bases at J; junction bases unmatched: 4.

This chain connects TRBV27 to TRBJ2-3; no clear D. The length of the CDR3 is 13 residues. Trimming shortened V by 5 bases and J by 7 bases, and 13 bases separated the two germline ends. Germline CDR1 is MNHEY and CDR2 is SMNVEV (reference sequence). The CDR3 DNA follows: TGTGCCAGCAGTCGACCCTCTAGTTATACGCAGTATTTT. It encodes CASSRPSSYTQYF.

The V gene is TRBV28, the J gene TRBJ2-6; 9 bases are shared with TRBD1. The CDR3 contains 16 residues. Germline V CDR1 and CDR2: MDHEN, SYDVKM. J gave up 2 bases and V 3 bases, and 2 bases lay outside the gene matches. The CDR3 here is CASSFTGGAGANVLTF. The CDR3 bases are TGTGCCAGCAGTTTTACAGGGGGCGCTGGGGCCAACGTCCTGACTTTC.